A selection of T cell receptor beta chains follows, all from one sample in a study of shared clonotypes between healthy human individuals. Clones were read by immunoSEQ multiplex PCR, and TCRdb kept only the in-frame ones, dropping some. The table shows 1,100,000 or so clones, with approximately 80% occurring only once. Sequenced sample: memory CD4+ T cells from PBMCs. These receptors were collected from a man aged 18 to 30 in good health. Some clones in this sample may be carry-over from other donors' samples. Both conserved end residues are part of each CDR3. Each record gives: J gene, V gene, D gene, clone size, CDR3 DNA, CDR3 protein. The D gene is left open where the match is weak. Size is omitted from some rows. Given values are once, few, many or a class for expanded clones.

>TRBJ2-5|TRBV18|TRBD1|NA
TGTGCCAGCTCACCGGGGACAGGGGGCGAGGCGGAGACCCAGTACTTC
CASSPGTGGEAETQYF
>TRBJ1-1|TRBV28|NA|few
TGTGCCAGCAGTTTACTTTGGTCCCGAGGGGCAAACACTGAAGCTTTCTTT
CASSLLWSRGANTEAFF
>TRBJ1-5|TRBV2|TRBD1|NA
TGTGCCAGCAGCGGACAGGGGGGCCGCAATCAGCCCCAGCATTTT
CASSGQGGRNQPQHF
>TRBJ2-5|TRBV2|NA|few
TGTGCCAGCAGCCCCGAGCCCCCAGAGACCCAGTACTTC
CASSPEPPETQYF
>TRBJ2-1|TRBV28|NA|NA
TGTGCCAGCAGTAGAGGGAATGAGCAGTTCTTC
CASSRGNEQFF
>TRBJ2-3|TRBV6-1|NA|once
TGTGCCAGCAGGAGGGTGGGCACAGATACGCAGTATTTT
CASRRVGTDTQYF
>TRBJ2-5|TRBV12-5|NA|NA
TGTGCTAGCAGCCCCTCCAGAAGCATAGAGACCCAGTACTTC
CASSPSRSIETQYF
>TRBJ1-5|TRBV28|NA|NA
TGTGCCAGCGACGGGAGGGGTTACGGGGATCAGCCCCAGCATTTT
CASDGRGYGDQPQHF
>TRBJ2-7|TRBV28|TRBD1|NA
TGTGCCAGCCGTAGGGGACAGGCTTCATTCTACGAGCAGTACTTC
CASRRGQASFYEQYF
>TRBJ1-2|TRBV15|TRBD1|once
TGTGCCACCAGCAGCCGAACAGGGGTGGGTGGCTACACCTTC
CATSSRTGVGGYTF
>TRBJ1-2|TRBV5-4|TRBD1|NA
TGTGCCAGCAGCCCGCTGACAGGGGGGGTGGATGGCTACACCTTC
CASSPLTGGVDGYTF
>TRBJ2-7|TRBV7-3|NA|NA
TGTGCCAGCGGGCGGACTTCCGTTGTCTACGAGCAGTACTTC
CASGRTSVVYEQYF
>TRBJ1-5|TRBV30|NA|NA
TGTGCCTGGAATCAATTGGGGCAGCCCCAGCATTTT
CAWNQLGQPQHF
>TRBJ1-3|TRBV9|TRBD1|NA
TGTGCCAGCAGCCCTCAGACAGGGGGGTATGGAAACACCATATATTTT
CASSPQTGGYGNTIYF
>TRBJ1-2|TRBV29-1|NA|NA
TGCAGCGTTGAAAAGGAGGATGGCTACACCTTC
CSVEKEDGYTF
>TRBJ2-7|TRBV7-9|NA|NA
TGTGCCAGCAGCTTCCGTACCGAAACCTACGAGCAGTACTTC
CASSFRTETYEQYF
>TRBJ2-6|TRBV15|NA|NA
TGTGCCACCAGCCAGGACGAGACAGGGGCCAACGTCCTGACTTTC
CATSQDETGANVLTF
>TRBJ2-2|TRBV4-3|NA|NA
TGCGCCAGCAGCCCCCAGACGGGGAACACCGGGGAGCTGTTTTTT
CASSPQTGNTGELFF
>TRBJ2-5|TRBV4-1|TRBD2|NA
TGCGCCAGCAGCTCGGGACTAGCGGGAGAGACCCAGTACTTC
CASSSGLAGETQYF
>TRBJ1-4|TRBV28|TRBD1|few
TGTGCCAGCAGTTCCGGGACAGAGAATGAAAAACTGTTTTTT
CASSSGTENEKLFF
>TRBJ1-5|TRBV7-8|NA|once
TGTGCCAGCAGCCCCTACGAAGGAAGCAATCAGCCCCAGCATTTT
CASSPYEGSNQPQHF
>TRBJ1-1|TRBV9|NA|NA
TGTGCCAGCAGCCGAACAGGGAACACTGAAGCTTTCTTT
CASSRTGNTEAFF
>TRBJ2-1|TRBV4-2|NA|NA
TGTGCCAGCAGCCAAGTGGGAGACCAGGTTTGGGAGCAGTTCTTC
CASSQVGDQVWEQFF
>TRBJ2-3|TRBV5-1|TRBD1|NA
TGCGCCAGCAGCTTGGGACAGGGATACGATGATACGCAGTATTTT
CASSLGQGYDDTQYF
>TRBJ1-3|TRBV5-4|NA|NA
TGTGCCAGCAGCTTGGCAGGGGTAGGAAACACCATATATTTT
CASSLAGVGNTIYF
>TRBJ1-3|TRBV5-1|TRBD1|NA
TGCGCCAGCAGCTTTGGGGACAGTGGAAACACCATATATTTT
CASSFGDSGNTIYF
>TRBJ1-1|TRBV6-6|NA|few
TGTGCCAGCAGTTACTCGAGGTGGTCCGCTGAAGCTTTCTTT
CASSYSRWSAEAFF
>TRBJ2-1|TRBV5-6|TRBD2|NA
TGTGCCAGCAGCTTAGCTAGCGGGGGGCTTTACTCCTACAATGAGCAGTTCTTC
CASSLASGGLYSYNEQFF
>TRBJ1-5|TRBV28|NA|NA
TGTGCCAGCAGTTATACGGGAGCTCTGAATCAGCCCCAGCATTTT
CASSYTGALNQPQHF
>TRBJ2-2|TRBV21-1|NA|once
TGTGCCAGCAGTACCCGTGAATCGAACACCGGGGAGCTGTTTTTT
CASSTRESNTGELFF
>TRBJ1-6|TRBV6-5|NA|NA
TGTGCCAGCACAAAGGGACTCAATTCACCCCTCCACTTT
CASTKGLNSPLHF
>TRBJ1-5|TRBV2|NA|NA
TGTGCCAGCCGGGGGTCCCCTAATCAGCCCCAGCATTTT
CASRGSPNQPQHF
>TRBJ1-1|TRBV15|NA|NA
TGTGCCACCAGCAGAGAACCCTCATTCGGTGAAGCTTTCTTT
CATSREPSFGEAFF
>TRBJ2-1|TRBV7-3|NA|NA
TGTGCCAGCAGCCGTAAGGGTGCCAGTGAGCAGTTCTTC
CASSRKGASEQFF
>TRBJ2-1|TRBV10-3|TRBD2|NA
TGTGCCATCTCCTCTAGCGGGAGAGACAATGAGCAGTTCTTC
CAISSSGRDNEQFF
>TRBJ1-1|TRBV6-5|NA|few
TGTGCCAGCAGTTACTCCCCGGGTAAATCCCCTGAAGCTTTCTTT
CASSYSPGKSPEAFF
>TRBJ2-7|TRBV4-2|NA|NA
TGTGCCAGCAGCCAAGCTTTTGGGGGTCACTACGAGCAGTACTTC
CASSQAFGGHYEQYF
>TRBJ2-1|TRBV28|NA|NA
TGTGCCAGCAGTTTGCTAGCTGAGAACAATGAGCAGTTCTTC
CASSLLAENNEQFF
>TRBJ2-1|TRBV7-3|TRBD2|NA
TGTGCCAGCAGCCCCTCCGCTAGCGGGAGGACCTCCTACAATGAGCAGTTCTTC
CASSPSASGRTSYNEQFF
>TRBJ1-4|TRBV18|NA|NA
TGTGCCAGCTCACTAACCCCAGACAAACTGTTTTTT
CASSLTPDKLFF
>TRBJ1-5|TRBV6-1|NA|NA
TGTGCCAGCAGTGCCGCGGCGGGATATCAGCCCCAGCATTTT
CASSAAAGYQPQHF
>TRBJ2-1|TRBV28|TRBD1|NA
TGTGCCAGCAGTCGAGGACAGGCCAGCTCCTACAATGAGCAGTTCTTC
CASSRGQASSYNEQFF